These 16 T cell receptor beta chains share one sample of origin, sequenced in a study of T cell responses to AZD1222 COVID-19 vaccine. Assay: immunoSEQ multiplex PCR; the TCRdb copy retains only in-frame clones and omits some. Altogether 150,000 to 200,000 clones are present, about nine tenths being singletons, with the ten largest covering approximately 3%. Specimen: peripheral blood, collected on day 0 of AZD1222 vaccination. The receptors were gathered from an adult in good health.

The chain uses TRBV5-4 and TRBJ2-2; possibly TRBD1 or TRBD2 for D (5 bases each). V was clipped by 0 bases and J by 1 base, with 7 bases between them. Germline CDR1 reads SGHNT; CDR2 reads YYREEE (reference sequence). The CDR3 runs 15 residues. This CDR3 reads CASSLVGVNTGELFF. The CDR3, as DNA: TGTGCCAGCAGCTTGGTGGGGGTGAACACCGGGGAGCTGTTTTTT.

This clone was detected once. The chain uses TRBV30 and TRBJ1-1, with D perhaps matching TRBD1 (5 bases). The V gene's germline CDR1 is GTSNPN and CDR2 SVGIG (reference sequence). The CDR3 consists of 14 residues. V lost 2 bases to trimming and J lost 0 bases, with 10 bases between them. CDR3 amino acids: CAWSQGLLNTEAFF. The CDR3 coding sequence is TGTGCCTGGAGTCAGGGACTGCTGAACACTGAAGCTTTCTTT. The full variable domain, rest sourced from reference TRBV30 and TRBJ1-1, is SQTIHQWPATLVQPVGSPLSLECTVEGTSNPNLYWYRQAAGRGLQLLFYSVGIGQISSEVPQNLSASRPQDRQFILSSKKLLLSDSGFYLCAWSQGLLNTEAFFGQGTRLTVV.

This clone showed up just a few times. Here the CDR3 reads CASTAGPGEQYF. The CDR3 DNA sequence: TGTGCCAGCACCGCTGGCCCCGGGGAGCAGTACTTC. The chain combines TRBV12-3 or TRBV12-4 with TRBJ2-7; D gene ambiguous. This CDR3 contains 12 residues. Trimming removed 7 bases at V and 7 bases at J, with 14 bases between.

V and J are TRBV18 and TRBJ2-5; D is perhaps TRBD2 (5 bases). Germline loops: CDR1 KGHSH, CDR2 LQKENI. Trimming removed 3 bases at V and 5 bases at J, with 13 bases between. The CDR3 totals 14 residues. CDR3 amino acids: CASSPHKGAETQYF. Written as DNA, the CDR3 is TGTGCCAGCTCACCCCACAAGGGAGCGGAGACCCAGTACTTC.

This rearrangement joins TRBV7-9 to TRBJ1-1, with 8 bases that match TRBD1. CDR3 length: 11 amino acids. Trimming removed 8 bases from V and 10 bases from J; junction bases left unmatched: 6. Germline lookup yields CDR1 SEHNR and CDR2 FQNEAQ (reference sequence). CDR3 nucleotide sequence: TGTGCCAGCCAGACAGGGGACGGAGCTTTCTTT. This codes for CASQTGDGAFF.

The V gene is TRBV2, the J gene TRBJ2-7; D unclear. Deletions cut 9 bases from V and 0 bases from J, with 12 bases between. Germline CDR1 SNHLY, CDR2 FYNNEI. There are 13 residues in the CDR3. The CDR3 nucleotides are TGTGCCAGTGGAACACGGAGCTCCTACGAGCAGTACTTC. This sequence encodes CASGTRSSYEQYF.

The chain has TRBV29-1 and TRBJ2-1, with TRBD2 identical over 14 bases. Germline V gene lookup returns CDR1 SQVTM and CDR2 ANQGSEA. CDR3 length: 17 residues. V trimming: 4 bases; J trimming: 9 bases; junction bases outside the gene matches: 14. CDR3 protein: CSVGGTSGGPRFGEQFF. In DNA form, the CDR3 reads TGCAGCGTTGGGGGGACTAGCGGGGGACCTCGGTTTGGTGAGCAGTTCTTC.

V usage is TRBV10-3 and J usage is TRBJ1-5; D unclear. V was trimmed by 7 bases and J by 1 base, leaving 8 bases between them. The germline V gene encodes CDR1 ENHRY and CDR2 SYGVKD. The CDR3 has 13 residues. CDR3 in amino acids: CAITSASNQPQHF. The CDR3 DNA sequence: TGTGCCATCACCAGTGCCAGCAATCAGCCCCAGCATTTT.

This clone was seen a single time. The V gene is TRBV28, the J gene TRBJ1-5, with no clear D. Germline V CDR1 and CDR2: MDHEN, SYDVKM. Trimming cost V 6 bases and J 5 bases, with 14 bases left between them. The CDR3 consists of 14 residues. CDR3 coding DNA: TGTGCCAGCAGATTGGTAACAGCGGATCAGCCCCAGCATTTT. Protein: CASRLVTADQPQHF.

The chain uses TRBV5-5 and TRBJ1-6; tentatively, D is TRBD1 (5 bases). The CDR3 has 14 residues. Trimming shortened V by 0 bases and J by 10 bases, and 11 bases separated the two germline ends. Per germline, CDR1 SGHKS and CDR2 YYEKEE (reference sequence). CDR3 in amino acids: CASSLEGRGSPLHF. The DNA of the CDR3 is TGTGCCAGCAGCTTGGAAGGGAGGGGCTCACCCCTCCACTTT.

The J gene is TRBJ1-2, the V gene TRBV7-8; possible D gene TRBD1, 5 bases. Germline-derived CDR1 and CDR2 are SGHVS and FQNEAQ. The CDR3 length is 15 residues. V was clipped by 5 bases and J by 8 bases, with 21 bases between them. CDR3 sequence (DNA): TGTGCCAGCAGCACAACAGTCACAGGACCCGGGGGCTACACCTTC. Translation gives CASSTTVTGPGGYTF.

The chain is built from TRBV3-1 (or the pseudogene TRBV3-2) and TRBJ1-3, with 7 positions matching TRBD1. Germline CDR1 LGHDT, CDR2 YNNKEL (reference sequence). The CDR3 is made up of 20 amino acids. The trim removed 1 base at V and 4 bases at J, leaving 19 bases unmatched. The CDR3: CASSQAFWQGDTLGGNTIYF. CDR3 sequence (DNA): TGTGCCAGCAGCCAAGCATTTTGGCAGGGGGACACCCTGGGAGGAAACACCATATATTTT.

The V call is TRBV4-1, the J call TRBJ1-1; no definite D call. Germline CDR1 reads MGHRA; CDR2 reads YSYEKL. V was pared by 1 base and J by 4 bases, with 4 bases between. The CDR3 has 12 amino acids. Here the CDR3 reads CASSQAGTEAFF. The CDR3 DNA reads TGCGCCAGCAGCCAAGCGGGCACTGAAGCTTTCTTT.

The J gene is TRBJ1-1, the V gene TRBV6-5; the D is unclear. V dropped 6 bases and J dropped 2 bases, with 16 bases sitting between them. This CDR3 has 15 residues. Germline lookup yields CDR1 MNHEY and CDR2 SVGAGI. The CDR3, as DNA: TGTGCCAGCAGCCGACCCGGACGGGTAAACACTGAAGCTTTCTTT. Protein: CASSRPGRVNTEAFF.

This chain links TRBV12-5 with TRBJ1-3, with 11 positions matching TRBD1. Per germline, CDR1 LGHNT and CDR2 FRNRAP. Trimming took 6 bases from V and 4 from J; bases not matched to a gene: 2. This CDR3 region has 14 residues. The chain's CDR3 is CASGGTGGGNTIYF. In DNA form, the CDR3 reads TGTGCTAGTGGGGGGACAGGGGGAGGAAACACCATATATTTT.

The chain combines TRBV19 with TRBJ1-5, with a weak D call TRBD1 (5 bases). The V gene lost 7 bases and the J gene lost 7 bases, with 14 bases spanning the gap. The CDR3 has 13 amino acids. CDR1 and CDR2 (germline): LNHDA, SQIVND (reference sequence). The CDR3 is CASTWGRDQPQHF. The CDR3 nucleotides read TGTGCCAGTACCTGGGGGAGGGACCAGCCCCAGCATTTT.